A selection of T cell receptor beta chains follows, all from one sample in a study of post-analysis software for immune sequencing data. MiXCR, run by TCRdb on the PCR reads, gives a single entry per CDR3 protein. The sample consists of hundreds of thousands of distinct CDR3 sequences, approximately 59% of them appearing once. Sample: blood. All receptors derive from a girl aged 2 to 9 with multiple sclerosis. Each CDR3 is given with its conserved first and last residue. Fields, in order: D gene, clone size, J gene, V gene, CDR3 DNA, CDR3 protein. D genes are given only for firm matches. The listing skips clone size in some rows; elsewhere it reads once, few, many or a size class.

D: NA
size: NA
J: TRBJ2-7
V: TRBV6-1
DNA: TGTGCCGGGGGGGGGCGGAGCTCCTACGAGCAGTACTTC
CDR3: CAGGGRSSYEQYF

D: NA
size: NA
J: TRBJ1-2
V: TRBV7-9
DNA: TGTGCCAGCAGCTTTACTTCGACACCTAGGGGGTATGGCTACACCTTC
CDR3: CASSFTSTPRGYGYTF

D: TRBD1
size: NA
J: TRBJ2-1
V: TRBV20-1
DNA: TGCAGTGCCCGGGACAGGGATAATCTTAATGAGCAGTTCTTC
CDR3: CSARDRDNLNEQFF

D: NA
size: NA
J: TRBJ2-7
V: TRBV10-3
DNA: TGTGCCATCAGCGCCGGGACGGGCGAGCAGTACTTC
CDR3: CAISAGTGEQYF

D: NA
size: few
J: TRBJ2-7
V: TRBV5-1
DNA: TGCGCCAGCAGAACCGGGGGATACTACGAGCAGTACTTC
CDR3: CASRTGGYYEQYF

D: NA
size: NA
J: TRBJ2-5
V: TRBV7-2
DNA: TGTGCCAGCAGCTTCACTGGACCGCTGCAAGAGACCCAGTACTTC
CDR3: CASSFTGPLQETQYF

D: NA
size: NA
J: TRBJ1-2
V: TRBV24-1
DNA: TGTGCCACCAGTGACCCTGGGAGGTTGGATGGCTACACCTTC
CDR3: CATSDPGRLDGYTF

D: NA
size: once
J: TRBJ2-5
V: TRBV29-1
DNA: TGCAGCGTATCACGTCGGTGGGAGACCCAGTACTTC
CDR3: CSVSRRWETQYF

D: NA
size: once
J: TRBJ2-5
V: TRBV5-1
DNA: TGCGCCAGCAGCCCTGGGACCAGGGGAGAGACCCAGTACTTC
CDR3: CASSPGTRGETQYF

D: NA
size: NA
J: TRBJ1-5
V: TRBV6-1
DNA: TGTGCCAGCAGGTGGGGAGATCAGCCCCAGCATTTT
CDR3: CASRWGDQPQHF

D: NA
size: NA
J: TRBJ1-4
V: TRBV5-1
DNA: TGCGCCAGCAGCCCGGGAGGAGGGCGCCGCGAAAAACTGTTTTTT
CDR3: CASSPGGGRREKLFF

D: NA
size: NA
J: TRBJ2-7
V: TRBV12-3/TRBV12-4
DNA: TGTGCCAGTTCTCTGGGTGGTCGTAACGAGCAGTACTTC
CDR3: CASSLGGRNEQYF

D: NA
size: few
J: TRBJ2-1
V: TRBV20-1
DNA: TGCAGTGTGGAGGGGATTGGGAATGAGCAGTTCTTC
CDR3: CSVEGIGNEQFF

D: NA
size: NA
J: TRBJ1-1
V: TRBV6-5
DNA: TGTGCCAGCAGTCGGAGGTGGAACACTGAAGCTTTCTTT
CDR3: CASSRRWNTEAFF